This TCR beta chain came from a study of T cell responses to AZD1222 COVID-19 vaccine. General study findings and limits: All repertoire sampling was performed exclusively after the peak T cell response.

Libraries were prepared by immunoSEQ multiplex PCR; TCRdb keeps only in-frame clonotypes and omits some of them. This sample carries some 97,000 clones, about 87% of them seen once, and the ten largest clones take 1.8%. Germline V lookup: CDR1 SGHAT, CDR2 FQNNGV. CDR3 length: 18 amino acids. J gave up 0 bases and V 2 bases, and 8 bases lay outside the gene matches. Concerning this clone itself: Its antigen is unidentified.

J is TRBJ2-5 and V is TRBV11-2; 11 nucleotides match TRBD1. The source material was peripheral blood, sampled on day 0 of AZD1222 vaccination. This receptor was identified in an adult in good health. The CDR3 is CASSLFSRTGGDQETQYF. In nucleotides, the CDR3 is TGTGCCAGCAGCTTATTTAGCCGGACAGGGGGCGACCAAGAGACCCAGTACTTC.